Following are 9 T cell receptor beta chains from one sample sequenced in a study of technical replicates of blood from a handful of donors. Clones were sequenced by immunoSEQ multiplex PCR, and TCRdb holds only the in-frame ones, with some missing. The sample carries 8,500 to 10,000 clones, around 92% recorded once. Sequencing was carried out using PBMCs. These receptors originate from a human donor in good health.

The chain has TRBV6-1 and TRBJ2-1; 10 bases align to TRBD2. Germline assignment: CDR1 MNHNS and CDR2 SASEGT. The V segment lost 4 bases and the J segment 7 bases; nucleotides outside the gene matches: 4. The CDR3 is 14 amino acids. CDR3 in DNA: TGTGCCAGCAGTGTGGTTAGCGGGAGGAATGAGCAGTTCTTC. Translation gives CASSVVSGRNEQFF.

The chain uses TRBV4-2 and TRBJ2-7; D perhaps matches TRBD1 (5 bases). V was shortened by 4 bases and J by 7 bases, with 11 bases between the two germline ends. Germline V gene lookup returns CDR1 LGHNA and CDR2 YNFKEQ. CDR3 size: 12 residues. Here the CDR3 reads CASSPIGAEQYF. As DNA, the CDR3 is TGTGCCAGCAGCCCCATAGGGGCGGAGCAGTACTTC.

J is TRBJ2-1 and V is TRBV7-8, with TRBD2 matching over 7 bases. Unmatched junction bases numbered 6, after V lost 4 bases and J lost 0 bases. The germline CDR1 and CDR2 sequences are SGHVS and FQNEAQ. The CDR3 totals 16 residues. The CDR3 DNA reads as TGTGCCAGCAGCTCCTTCAGCGGGATCTCCTACAATGAGCAGTTCTTC. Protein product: CASSSFSGISYNEQFF.

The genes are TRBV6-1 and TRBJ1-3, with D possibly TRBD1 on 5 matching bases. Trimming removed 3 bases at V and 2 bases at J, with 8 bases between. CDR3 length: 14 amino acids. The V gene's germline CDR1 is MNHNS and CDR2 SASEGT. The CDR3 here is CASSDRTTGNTIYF. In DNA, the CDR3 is TGTGCCAGCAGTGACCGGACAACTGGAAACACCATATATTTT.

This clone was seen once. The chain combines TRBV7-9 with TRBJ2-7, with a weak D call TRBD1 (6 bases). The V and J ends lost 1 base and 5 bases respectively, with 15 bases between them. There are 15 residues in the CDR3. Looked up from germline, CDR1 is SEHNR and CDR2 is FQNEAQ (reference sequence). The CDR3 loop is CASSLVGAPLDEQYF. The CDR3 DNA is TGTGCCAGCAGCTTAGTGGGGGCCCCTTTGGACGAGCAGTACTTC. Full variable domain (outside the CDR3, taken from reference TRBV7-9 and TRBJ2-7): DTGVSQNPRHKITKRGQNVTFRCDPISEHNRLYWYRQTLGQGPEFLTYFQNEAQLEKSRLLSDRFSAERPKGSFSTLEIQRTEQGDSAMYLCASSLVGAPLDEQYFGPGTRLTVT.

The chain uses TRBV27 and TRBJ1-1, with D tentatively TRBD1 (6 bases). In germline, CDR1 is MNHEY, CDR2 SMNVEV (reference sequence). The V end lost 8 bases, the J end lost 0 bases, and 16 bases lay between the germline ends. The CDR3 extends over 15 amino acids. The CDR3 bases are TGTGCCAGCTTCCCAGGGGCGGTGATGAACACTGAAGCTTTCTTT. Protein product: CASFPGAVMNTEAFF.

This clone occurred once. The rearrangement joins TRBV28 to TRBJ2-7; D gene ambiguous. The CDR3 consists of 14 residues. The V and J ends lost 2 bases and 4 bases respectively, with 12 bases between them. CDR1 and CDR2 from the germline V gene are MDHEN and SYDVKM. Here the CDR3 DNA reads TGTGCCAGCAGTTTAGGGCAGGCTCCTTACGAGCAGTACTTC. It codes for CASSLGQAPYEQYF.

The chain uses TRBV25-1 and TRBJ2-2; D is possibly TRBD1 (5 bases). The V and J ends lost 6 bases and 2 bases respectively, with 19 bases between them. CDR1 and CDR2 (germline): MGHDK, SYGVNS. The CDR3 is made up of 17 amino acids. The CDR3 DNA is TGTGCCAGCAGATCCAGCAGGGTTTTAAGAAACACCGGGGAGCTGTTTTTT. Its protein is CASRSSRVLRNTGELFF.

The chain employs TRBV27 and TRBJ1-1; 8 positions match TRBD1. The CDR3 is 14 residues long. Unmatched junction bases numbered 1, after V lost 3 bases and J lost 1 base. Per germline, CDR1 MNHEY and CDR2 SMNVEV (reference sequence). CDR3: CASSFGTGNTEAFF. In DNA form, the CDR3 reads TGTGCCAGCAGTTTCGGGACAGGGAACACTGAAGCTTTCTTT.